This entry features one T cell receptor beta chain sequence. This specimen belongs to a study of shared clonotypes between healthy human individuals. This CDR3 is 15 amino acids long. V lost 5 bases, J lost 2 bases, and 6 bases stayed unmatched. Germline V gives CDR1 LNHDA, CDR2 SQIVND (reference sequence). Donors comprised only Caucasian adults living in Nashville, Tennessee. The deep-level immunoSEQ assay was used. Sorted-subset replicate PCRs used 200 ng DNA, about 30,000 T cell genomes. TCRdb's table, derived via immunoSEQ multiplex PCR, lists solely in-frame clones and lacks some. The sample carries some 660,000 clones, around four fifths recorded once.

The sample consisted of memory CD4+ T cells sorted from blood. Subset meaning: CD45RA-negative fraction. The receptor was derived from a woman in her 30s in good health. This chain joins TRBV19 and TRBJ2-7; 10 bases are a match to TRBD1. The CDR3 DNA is TGTGCCAGTAGTCCCTCCGGGACAGGGGCCTACGAGCAGTACTTC. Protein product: CASSPSGTGAYEQYF.